This T cell receptor (beta chain) comes out of a study of blood T cell repertoires in COVID-19. This CDR3 contains 13 residues. Losses at the gene ends were 9 bases for V and 5 bases for J; bases not matched to a gene: 5. Germline V gives CDR1 SNHLY, CDR2 FYNNEI. On this clone: The identical CDR3 is also encoded by other nucleotide sequences in the sample.

Sequencing was performed with immunoSEQ multiplex PCR; in TCRdb, only in-frame clones are kept and a portion is missing. This table has approximately 230,000 clones, approximately 82% appearing once. Source material: peripheral blood. The V call is TRBV2, the J call TRBJ1-4, with 8 bases identical to TRBD1. This TCR came from a woman older than 75 with active or convalescent COVID-19. The CDR3 region is CASAGTGNEKLFF. The CDR3 DNA is TGTGCCAGTGCCGGGACAGGCAATGAAAAACTGTTTTTT.